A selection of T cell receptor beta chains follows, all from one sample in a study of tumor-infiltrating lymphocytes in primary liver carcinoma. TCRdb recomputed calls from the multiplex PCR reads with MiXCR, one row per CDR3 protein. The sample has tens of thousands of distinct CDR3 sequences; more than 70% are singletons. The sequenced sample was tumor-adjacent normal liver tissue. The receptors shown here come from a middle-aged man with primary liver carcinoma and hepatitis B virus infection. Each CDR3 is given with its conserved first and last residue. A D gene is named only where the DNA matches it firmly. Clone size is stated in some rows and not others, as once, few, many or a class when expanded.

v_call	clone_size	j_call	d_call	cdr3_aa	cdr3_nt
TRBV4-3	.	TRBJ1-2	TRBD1	CASSNTGQGKSYGYTF	TGCGCCAGCAGCAATACCGGACAGGGTAAGTCCTATGGCTACACCTTC
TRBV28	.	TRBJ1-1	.	CDSSSPNTEAFF	TGTGACAGCAGTTCACCGAACACTGAGGCTTTCTTT
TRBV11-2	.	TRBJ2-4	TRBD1	CAIGSGTGDNFQYF	TGTGCCATCGGCTCCGGGACAGGGGATAACTTTCAGTACTTC
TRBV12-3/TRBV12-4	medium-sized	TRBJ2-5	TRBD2	CASSPLAGTTLTQYF	TGTGCCAGCAGTCCACTAGCGGGGACGACGTTGACCCAGTACTTC
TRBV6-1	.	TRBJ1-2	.	CASIREQGYTF	TGTGCCAGCATTCGGGAACAAGGCTACACCTTC
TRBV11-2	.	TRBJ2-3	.	CASSLVNTWGDTQYF	TGTGCCAGTAGCTTAGTTAACACGTGGGGAGATACGCAGTATTTT
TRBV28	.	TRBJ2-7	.	CANSFRRYEQYF	TGTGCCAACAGTTTCAGGCGTTACGAGCAGTACTTC
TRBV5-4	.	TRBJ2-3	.	CANSPLGDRPSTDTQYF	TGTGCCAACAGCCCGCTGGGAGACCGACCTAGCACAGATACACAGTATTTT
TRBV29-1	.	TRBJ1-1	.	CSVHVNTEAFF	TGCAGCGTCCACGTTAACACCGAAGCTTTCTTT
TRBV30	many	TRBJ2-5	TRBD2	CAWSRTSFIETQYF	TGTGCCTGGAGCCGGACTAGTTTCATAGAGACCCAGTACTTC